This T cell receptor (beta chain) was sequenced for a study of blood T cells in healthy people across ages. Isolation per sample recovered at least 6 million PBMCs. Total RNA, at least 6 micrograms per sample, came from PBMCs. With a J-beta primer mix and a sample-barcoded 5' primer, a second PCR ran about 7 to 12 cycles. One entry per CDR3 protein results from TCRdb running MiXCR on the 5' RACE reads. The sample shows approximately 960,000 distinct CDR3 sequences, 25% to 35% of them seen only once. Looked up from germline, CDR1 is MNHEY and CDR2 is SMNVEV (reference sequence). V lost 4 bases and J lost 3; bases outside the gene matches: 4. The CDR3 length is 15 residues. This clonotype was seen repeatedly, ten times or more. This sample also appeared in a second study, on T cells of mothers and their children.

The chain employs TRBV27 and TRBJ2-3, with 10 nucleotides matching TRBD1. This clonotype was obtained from a middle-aged woman in good health. Material for sequencing was blood. The CDR3 bases are TGTGCCAGCAGTTACCGGGACAGGGGAACAGATACGCAGTATTTT. Translated: CASSYRDRGTDTQYF.